In this sample, the clone carrying this T cell receptor (beta chain) turned up many times. Antigen specificity is unknown. There were no patients who had received any treatment before thyroid surgery. Losses at the gene ends were 6 bases for V and 7 bases for J; bases not matched to a gene: 9. Germline-derived CDR1 and CDR2 are SGHVS and FNYEAQ. The CDR3 totals 13 residues. Via MiXCR, TCRdb re-called the PCR reads. The sample includes approximately 35,000 clones, about a fifth of them seen just once. This sample is drawn from a study of metastatic and nonmetastatic thyroid tumors. For the study at large: Across peripheral blood and tumor or nodule tissue samples taken from malignant and benign thyroid patients, the repertoires were compared with one another. Study-level results: Compared with benign nodules, malignant thyroid tumors were reported to have significantly higher TCR beta diversity in both blood and tumor.

The V gene is TRBV7-6, the J gene TRBJ2-7; 7 positions agree with TRBD1. The origin of this receptor is a male donor with papillary thyroid cancer or a benign thyroid nodule (not recorded which). Some clones in this sample may be carry-over from other donors' samples. The sequenced sample consisted of tumor tissue. The CDR3 DNA follows: TGTGCCAGCAGTTTATCCACAGGGGATGAGCAGTACTTC. It encodes CASSLSTGDEQYF.